A selection of T cell receptor beta chains follows, all from one sample in a study of OX40 agonist ivuxolimab in advanced cancers. Method: immunoSEQ multiplex PCR; TCRdb's copy keeps in-frame clones and lacks some. The sample carries tens of thousands of clones, 79% recorded once. The specimen comprised CD4+ or CD8+ T cells sorted from blood, sampled in a trial of the OX40 agonist ivuxolimab. These receptor sequences come from an adult with an advanced solid tumor such as melanoma, head and neck, liver or kidney cancer. The CDR3 runs from the conserved cysteine through the conserved F or W.

j_gene,v_gene,CDR3aa
.,TRBV28,CASTPPGASTYEQYF
TRBJ2-7,TRBV5-4,CASSLGQVPYEQYF
TRBJ2-7,TRBV29-1,CSVVLGQGAREQYF
TRBJ1-2,TRBV5-1,CASSLGSRPNNYGYTF
TRBJ1-1,TRBV7-2,CASSLGGSARVSGAFF
TRBJ2-7,TRBV30,CAWSVAAEQYF
TRBJ2-3,TRBV28,CASSHLAGGSSGPDTQYF
TRBJ2-3,TRBV7-9,CASSWVRGGGTDTQYF
TRBJ2-1,TRBV5-1,CASSPLSGGLYNEQFF
TRBJ1-5,TRBV19,CASSRDRGRNQPQHF
TRBJ2-5,TRBV30,CAWSHRGWERETQYF
TRBJ2-7,TRBV6-5,CASSPIYYGEQYF
TRBJ1-2,TRBV19,CASSTYRDSVTYGYTF
TRBJ1-5,TRBV27,CASKDNNQPQHF
TRBJ2-7,TRBV30,CAFSRPSHDYEQYF
TRBJ1-2,TRBV5-1,CASSLEQNYGYTF
TRBJ1-1,TRBV11-2,CASSLESGDNTEAFF
TRBJ2-7,TRBV19,CASSSQRQGEISYEQYF
TRBJ1-6,TRBV27,CASSARQGGSYNSPLHF
TRBJ2-2,TRBV10-1,CASSPGPVAGELFF
TRBJ1-2,TRBV7-9,CASSYLTEIYGYTF
TRBJ2-7,TRBV5-4,CASSLRGWAYEQYF
TRBJ2-3,TRBV7-8,CASSLGGVGTDTQYF
TRBJ1-1,TRBV14,CASSQLLSGGNTEAFF
TRBJ1-1,TRBV10-1,CASSNDRVMNTEAFF
TRBJ1-4,TRBV27,CASSSLSLATNEKLFF
TRBJ2-1,TRBV11-2,CASSLEGTSGGARQFF
TRBJ1-6,TRBV30,CAWSVLAGGGNSPLHF
TRBJ2-7,TRBV18,CASSPRVAGAAYEQYF
TRBJ2-5,TRBV28,CASSLPQALETQYF
TRBJ2-7,TRBV6-5,CASRSLGTASYEQYF
TRBJ1-2,TRBV30,CAWDYSTNYGYTF
TRBJ2-3,TRBV7-2,CASSLSGTLADTQYF
TRBJ2-2,TRBV19,CASSTADRGNTGELFF
TRBJ1-4,TRBV5-1,CASSLDRGKEKLFF
TRBJ2-1,TRBV7-7,CASSQLAGGFLSSYNEQFF
TRBJ1-1,TRBV5-1,CASRAGVRTEAFF